This TCR beta chain was identified in a study of cytomegalovirus exposure and HLA in healthy donors. Overall study findings and caveats: Presence/absence analyses supposed approximately even sequencing depth among donors.

As for this clone: Its antigen is currently unknown.

With 3 bases clipped from V and 1 base from J, the junction kept 10 bases outside the gene matches. Germline loops: CDR1 SEHNR, CDR2 FQNEAQ (reference sequence). CDR3 length: 17 amino acids. This PCR relied on a set of 60 Vbeta primers and 13 Jbeta primers. This table comes from immunoSEQ multiplex PCR, and its TCRdb copy is limited to in-frame clones, with some not included. Its table records fewer than 200,000 clones. The sequence was obtained from an older woman in good health and CMV-seronegative. Sequencing was done on a sample of PBMCs. The chain links TRBV7-9 to TRBJ2-7, with 9 bases that match TRBD1. The CDR3 region has the DNA TGTGCCAGCAGCTTTCCTCCGGGACAGGGAATTTCCTACGAGCAGTACTTC. As protein: CASSFPPGQGISYEQYF.